This T cell receptor beta chain stems from a study of CD8 T cells in ankylosing spondylitis. General study findings and limits: Researchers report that disease-linked clones proved CD8+ and relatively rare in peripheral blood.

On this clonotype itself: Its specificity is unknown.

TCRdb recomputed calls from the 5' RACE reads with MiXCR, one row per CDR3 protein. Found here are a few hundred thousand distinct CDR3 sequences, roughly 20% of them singletons; the top ten hold about 3.5%. In germline, CDR1 is SEHNR, CDR2 FQNEAQ (reference sequence). There are 13 residues in the CDR3. Trimming took 5 bases from V and 3 from J, leaving 11 bases between them. J is TRBJ2-7 and V is TRBV7-9; D is ambiguous. The sequence was collected from a female donor with ankylosing spondylitis or in good health (not recorded which). What was sequenced was blood, either unsorted or a sorted T cell fraction (not recorded which). The CDR3 sequence: CASSPPPYYEQYF. CDR3 bases: TGTGCCAGCAGCCCCCCGCCTTACTACGAGCAGTACTTC.